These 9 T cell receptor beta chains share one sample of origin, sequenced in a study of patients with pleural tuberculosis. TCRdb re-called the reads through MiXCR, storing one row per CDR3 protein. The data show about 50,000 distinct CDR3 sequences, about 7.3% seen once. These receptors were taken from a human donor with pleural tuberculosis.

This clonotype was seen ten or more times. For the CDR3, the DNA is TGTGCCAGCAGGGATACAGGGGGAGATACGCAGTATTTT. It yields the protein CASRDTGGDTQYF. The V and J genes are TRBV2 and TRBJ2-3, with 8 bases identical to TRBD1. The CDR3 extends over 13 amino acids. Germline V gene lookup returns CDR1 SNHLY and CDR2 FYNNEI. Losses at the gene ends were 6 bases for V and 5 bases for J; bases not matched to a gene: 4.

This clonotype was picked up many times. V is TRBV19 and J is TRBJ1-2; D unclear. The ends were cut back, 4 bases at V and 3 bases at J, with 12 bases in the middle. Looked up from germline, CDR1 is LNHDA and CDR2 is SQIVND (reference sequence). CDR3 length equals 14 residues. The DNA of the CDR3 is TGTGCCAGTAGTACCCCCCTTGAGGACTATGGCTACACCTTC. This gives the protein CASSTPLEDYGYTF.

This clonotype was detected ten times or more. The CDR3 here is CASRDQLLAKNIQYF. DNA for the CDR3: TGTGCCAGCAGAGATCAGCTCTTAGCCAAAAACATTCAGTACTTC. The rearrangement uses TRBV28 and TRBJ2-4; D gene ambiguous. Germline loops: CDR1 MDHEN, CDR2 SYDVKM. CDR3 length: 15 residues. V dropped 6 bases and J dropped 0 bases, with 12 bases sitting between them.

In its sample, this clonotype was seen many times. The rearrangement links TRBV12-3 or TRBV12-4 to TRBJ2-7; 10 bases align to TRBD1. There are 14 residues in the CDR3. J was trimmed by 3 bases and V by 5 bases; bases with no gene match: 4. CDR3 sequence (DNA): TGTGCCAGCAGTCCGGGACAGGGGAGCTACGAGCAGTACTTC. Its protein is CASSPGQGSYEQYF.

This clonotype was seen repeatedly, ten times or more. The CDR3 sequence: CSARALQDNSPLHF. As DNA, the CDR3 is TGCAGTGCTAGAGCGCTACAAGACAATTCACCCCTCCACTTT. The chain joins TRBV20-1 to TRBJ1-6; D gene unclear. The V end was cut by 1 base, the J end by 7 bases, with 11 bases between. Germline loops: CDR1 DFQATT, CDR2 SNEGSKA (reference sequence). The CDR3 runs to 14 residues.

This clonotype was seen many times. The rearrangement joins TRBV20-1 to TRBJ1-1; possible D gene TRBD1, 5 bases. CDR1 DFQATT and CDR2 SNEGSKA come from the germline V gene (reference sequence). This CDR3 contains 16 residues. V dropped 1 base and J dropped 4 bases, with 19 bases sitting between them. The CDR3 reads CSARAVGTPPSTEAFF. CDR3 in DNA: TGCAGTGCTAGAGCAGTGGGGACCCCCCCGAGCACTGAAGCTTTCTTT.

The CDR3 spells CASSSSGGGSNEQFF. The CDR3 nucleotides read TGTGCCAGCTCGTCTAGCGGGGGCGGATCCAATGAGCAGTTCTTC. The chain combines TRBV18 with TRBJ2-1; 10 bases line up with TRBD2. This CDR3 region has 15 residues. Per the germline V gene, CDR1 is KGHSH and CDR2 is LQKENI. V lost 6 bases, J lost 6 bases, and 8 bases stayed unmatched.

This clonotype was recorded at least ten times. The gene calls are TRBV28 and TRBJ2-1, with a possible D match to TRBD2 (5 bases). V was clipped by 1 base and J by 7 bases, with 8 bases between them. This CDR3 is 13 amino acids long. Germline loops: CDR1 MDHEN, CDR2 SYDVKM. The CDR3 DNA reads TGTGCCAGCAGTTTATTCGGAGGTAATGAGCAGTTCTTC. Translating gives CASSLFGGNEQFF.

The CDR3: CASSLEVPNEQFF. The CDR3 coding sequence is TGTGCCAGCAGCTTAGAAGTCCCCAATGAGCAGTTCTTC. This chain links TRBV11-2 with TRBJ2-1, with D hard to call. Trimming took 0 bases from V and 6 from J, leaving 6 bases between them. This CDR3 is 13 amino acids long. Germline V gives CDR1 SGHAT, CDR2 FQNNGV.